This TCR beta chain was sequenced in a study of blood T cells in healthy people across ages. Combining a sample-barcoded 5' primer with a J-beta primer mix, a second PCR ran for 7 to 11 cycles. TCRdb used MiXCR to reprocess the 5' RACE reads, holding one entry per CDR3 protein. The table records about 1,400,000 distinct CDR3 sequences, approximately 63% of them present only once. This sequence originates from a man younger than 35 in good health. The specimen was blood.

Here the CDR3 reads CASSQAYRRGYTF. CDR3 DNA sequence: TGTGCCAGCAGCCAAGCTTACAGACGGGGCTACACCTTC. The V and J genes are TRBV3-1 and TRBJ1-2; D gene unclear. V was cut by 1 base and J by 8 bases, with 11 bases left in between. Per germline, CDR1 LGHDT and CDR2 YNNKEL (reference sequence). This CDR3 has 13 amino acids.